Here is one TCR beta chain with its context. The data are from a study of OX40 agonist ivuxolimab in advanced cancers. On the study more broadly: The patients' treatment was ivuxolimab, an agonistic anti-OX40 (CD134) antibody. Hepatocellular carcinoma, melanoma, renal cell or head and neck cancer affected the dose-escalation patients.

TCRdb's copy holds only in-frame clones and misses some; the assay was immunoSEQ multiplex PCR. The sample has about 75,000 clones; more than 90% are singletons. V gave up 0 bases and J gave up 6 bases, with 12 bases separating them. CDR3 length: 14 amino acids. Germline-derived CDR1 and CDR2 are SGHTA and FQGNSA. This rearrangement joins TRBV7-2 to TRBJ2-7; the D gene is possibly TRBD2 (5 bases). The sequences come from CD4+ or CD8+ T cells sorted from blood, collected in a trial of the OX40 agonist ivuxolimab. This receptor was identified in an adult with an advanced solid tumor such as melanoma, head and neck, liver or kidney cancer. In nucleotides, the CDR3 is TGTGCCAGCAGCTTAGCGGGTGACCTAGCCGAGCAGTACTTC. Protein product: CASSLAGDLAEQYF.